This is a list of T cell receptor beta chains from one sample in a study of identical twins. TCRdb independently ran MiXCR on the 5' RACE reads; one entry per CDR3 protein. The sample yields approximately 240,000 distinct CDR3 sequences, more than 12% seen once. Sequenced material: memory (CD45RO+) T cells sorted from blood. The receptors originated from a woman between 18 and 29 years old in good health. The CDR3 runs from the conserved cysteine through the conserved F or W. A D gene is named only where the DNA matches it firmly. The size field is filled for only some rows; it gives once, few, many or a size class.

TRBJ2-7	-	TRBD2	TRBV6-1	16	CASSRTGTSGIYEQYF	TGTGCCAGCAGTCGAACCGGGACTAGCGGAATTTACGAGCAGTACTTC
TRBJ2-2	few	-	TRBV7-7	16	CASSVAMVGNTGELFF	TGTGCTAGCAGCGTAGCGATGGTGGGGAACACCGGGGAGCTGTTTTTT
TRBJ2-1	few	TRBD2	TRBV7-8	14	CASSRGLASNEQFF	TGTGCCAGCAGCCGCGGACTAGCGAGCAATGAGCAGTTCTTC
TRBJ1-1	few	-	TRBV20-1	14	CSARDPDSNTEAFF	TGCAGTGCTAGAGATCCGGACAGCAACACTGAAGCTTTCTTT
TRBJ2-1	-	TRBD1	TRBV24-1	17	CATSDRASGQGYNEQFF	TGTGCCACCAGTGACCGAGCCTCGGGACAGGGTTACAATGAGCAGTTCTTC
TRBJ1-1	-	-	TRBV5-1	15	CASSLSGQRGTEAFF	TGCGCCAGCAGCTTGTCCGGGCAAAGGGGCACTGAAGCTTTCTTT
TRBJ1-4	few	-	TRBV15	15	CATSRGGSGREKLFF	TGTGCCACCAGCAGAGGTGGGAGCGGGCGTGAAAAACTGTTTTTT
TRBJ2-2	-	-	TRBV12-3/TRBV12-4	13	CASRTGSGGELFF	TGTGCCAGCAGAACAGGGAGCGGCGGGGAGCTGTTTTTT
TRBJ1-5	few	-	TRBV27	13	CASSPTHKQPQHF	TGTGCCAGCAGCCCTACGCATAAGCAGCCCCAGCATTTT
TRBJ1-1	-	TRBD1	TRBV4-2	14	CASSRTGEDTEAFF	TGTGCCAGCAGCCGGACAGGGGAGGACACTGAAGCTTTCTTT